Listed here are 9 T cell receptor beta chains from one sample, sequenced in a study of CD4 T cells in relation to SARS-CoV-2 and coronaviruses. Some clones are missing from TCRdb's copy, which holds only in-frame ones; the method was immunoSEQ multiplex PCR. The sample lists about 25,000 clones, around 80% occurring once. Antigens for these TCRs are unknown. CD4+ T cells from unexposed donors were obtained before the COVID-19 pandemic (2011-2018). Isolation of CD4+ T cells took place after about 9 days in culture. The sample consisted of CD4+ T cells from PBMCs, cultured in vitro. These receptors came from a human donor in good health.

The V call is TRBV5-1, the J call TRBJ2-3; TRBD2 might be the D (6 bases). CDR3 length: 14 residues. Trimming pared 4 bases from V and 1 base from J, leaving 10 bases between. Germline lookup yields CDR1 SGHRS and CDR2 YFSETQ. CDR3 DNA sequence: TGCGCCAGCAGCCAGACGGGGGGCACAGATACGCAGTATTTT. Protein sequence: CASSQTGGTDTQYF.

This chain uses TRBV12-5 with TRBJ2-6; maybe TRBD2 (5 bases). Germline values: CDR1 LGHNT, CDR2 FRNRAP. V gave up 7 bases and J gave up 2 bases, with 18 bases separating them. The CDR3 contains 17 residues. DNA for the CDR3: TGTGCTAGTGAGCCCCAGAGGGCGGTCGCTGGGGCCAACGTCCTGACTTTC. Its translation: CASEPQRAVAGANVLTF.

The chain recombines TRBV7-2 with TRBJ1-5; possibly TRBD1 for D (6 bases). Germline V gives CDR1 SGHTA, CDR2 FQGNSA. The V end was cut by 2 bases, the J end by 0 bases, with 11 bases between. This CDR3 spans 16 amino acids. The CDR3 sequence is CASSLSGQISNQPQHF. The CDR3 DNA is TGTGCCAGCAGCTTATCAGGACAGATTAGCAATCAGCCCCAGCATTTT.

The CDR3 DNA is TGTGCCATCAGTGACCACGGACAGGGTTACACCGGGGAGCTGTTTTTT. Translated: CAISDHGQGYTGELFF. The chain has TRBV10-3 and TRBJ2-2; 8 bases are shared with TRBD1. This CDR3 spans 16 amino acids. Per germline, CDR1 ENHRY and CDR2 SYGVKD. Trimming cost V 3 bases and J 3 bases; bases outside gene matches: 6.

This chain connects TRBV3-1 (or the pseudogene TRBV3-2) to TRBJ2-3; 11 bases line up with TRBD2. V shed 1 base and J 1 base; nucleotides not matched to a gene: 4. This CDR3 spans 17 amino acids. Germline V gene lookup returns CDR1 LGHDT and CDR2 YNNKEL (reference sequence). The CDR3, as DNA: TGTGCCAGCAGCCAAGCGCTAGCGGGAGGTGGCACAGATACGCAGTATTTT. Translated, it gives CASSQALAGGGTDTQYF.

This clone was counted a few times. The CDR3 is CASSYQGAVTEAFF. CDR3 DNA: TGTGCCAGCAGTTATCAGGGGGCGGTCACTGAAGCTTTCTTT. The rearrangement uses TRBV6-5 and TRBJ1-1, with TRBD1 identical over 8 bases. Trimming took 3 bases from V and 4 from J; bases not matched to a gene: 4. The CDR3 runs 14 residues. Germline V CDR1 and CDR2: MNHEY, SVGAGI.

V usage is TRBV29-1 and J usage is TRBJ1-2; possible D gene TRBD1, 6 bases. This CDR3 contains 13 residues. Germline CDR1 SQVTM, CDR2 ANQGSEA. The ends were cut back, 6 bases at V and 5 bases at J, with 16 bases in the middle. CDR3 in DNA: TGCAGCGTGGGCTACAGGGAAGGGTATGGCTACACCTTC. It codes for CSVGYREGYGYTF.

The chain carries TRBV7-2 and TRBJ2-7; 8 nucleotides line up with TRBD2. Trimming at V came to 1 base and at J to 3 bases, leaving 5 bases not matched to a gene. The CDR3 is made up of 15 amino acids. Germline-derived CDR1 and CDR2 are SGHTA and FQGNSA. In nucleotides, the CDR3 is TGTGCCAGCAGCTTAGTAGCGGGACTCCACTACGAGCAGTACTTC. Encoded protein: CASSLVAGLHYEQYF.

This clone was found once. The CDR3 region has the DNA TGTGCCAGCAGTCAAAGGGGCGCTGGGGCCAACGTCCTGACTTTC. Translation: CASSQRGAGANVLTF. This chain uses TRBV2 with TRBJ2-6; maybe TRBD1 (5 bases). CDR1 is SNHLY, CDR2 FYNNEI, per germline. The CDR3 loop spans 15 amino acids. Trimming removed 5 bases from V and 2 bases from J, with 10 bases in between.